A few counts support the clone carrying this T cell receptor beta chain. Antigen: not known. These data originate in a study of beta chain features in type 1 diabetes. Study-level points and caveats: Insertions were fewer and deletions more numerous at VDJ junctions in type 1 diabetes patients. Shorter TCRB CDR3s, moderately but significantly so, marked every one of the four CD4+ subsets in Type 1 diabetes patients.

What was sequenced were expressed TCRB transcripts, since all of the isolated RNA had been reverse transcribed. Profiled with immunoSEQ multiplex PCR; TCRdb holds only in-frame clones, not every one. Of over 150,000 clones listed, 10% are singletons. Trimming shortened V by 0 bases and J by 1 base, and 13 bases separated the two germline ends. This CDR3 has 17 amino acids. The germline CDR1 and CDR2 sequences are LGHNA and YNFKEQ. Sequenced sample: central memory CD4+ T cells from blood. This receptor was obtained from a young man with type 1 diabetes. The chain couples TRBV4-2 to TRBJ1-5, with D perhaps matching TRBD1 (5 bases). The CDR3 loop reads CASSQDSPGKSNQPQHF. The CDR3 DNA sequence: TGTGCCAGCAGCCAAGATTCCCCAGGGAAGAGCAATCAGCCCCAGCATTTT.